A single sample is the source of the 8 T cell receptor beta chains below, sequenced in a study of CD8 T cells in ankylosing spondylitis. One entry per CDR3 protein, called by TCRdb with MiXCR from the 5' RACE reads. Found here are about 260,000 distinct CDR3 sequences, around 18% of them singletons; the top ten hold around 8%. The sequenced sample consisted of blood, either unsorted or a sorted T cell fraction (not recorded which). All receptors derive from a male donor with ankylosing spondylitis or in good health (not recorded which).

The genes are TRBV27 and TRBJ2-5; 9 positions agree with TRBD2. The CDR3 consists of 13 residues. Germline V lookup: CDR1 MNHEY, CDR2 SMNVEV (reference sequence). Germline trimming cut 3 bases from V and 9 bases from J; bases unmatched to any gene: 5. The CDR3 DNA is TGTGCCAGCAGTTTTGTAGCGGGAGCGGCCCAGTACTTC. Protein: CASSFVAGAAQYF.

There are a few counts of this clonotype. Germline and junction disagree at one end, which may indicate a read error. J is TRBJ2-3 and V is TRBV5-1, with 7 bases lining up with TRBD2. The germline V gene has CDR1 SGHRS and CDR2 YFSETQ. CDR3 length: 13 residues. The CDR3 sequence is CASSAGVTDTQYF. The CDR3, as DNA: TGTGCCAGTAGTGCGGGAGTCACAGATACGCAGTATTTT.

This clonotype appeared a few times. This chain joins TRBV20-1 and TRBJ2-1; 7 nucleotides match TRBD1. Germline V CDR1 and CDR2: DFQATT, SNEGSKA (reference sequence). Trimming took 3 bases from V and 6 from J; bases not matched to a gene: 8. The CDR3 covers 14 residues. The CDR3 DNA follows: TGCAGTGCTAGGTACGACAGGGTAGCCAATGAGCAGTTCTTC. This encodes CSARYDRVANEQFF.

The J gene is TRBJ2-7, the V gene TRBV29-1; TRBD1 matches 8 bases. The ends lost 7 bases at V and 7 bases at J; junction bases unmatched: 6. Germline V lookup: CDR1 SQVTM, CDR2 ANQGSEA. The CDR3 has 11 residues. CDR3 amino acids: CSARQGWEQYV. CDR3 bases: TGCAGCGCTCGACAGGGGTGGGAGCAGTACGTC.

This clonotype turned up a few times. V is TRBV12-3 or TRBV12-4 and J is TRBJ2-3, with a weak D call TRBD1 (5 bases). CDR3 length equals 15 residues. Trimming removed 5 bases at V and 1 base at J, with 13 bases between. CDR3 sequence (DNA): TGTGCCAGCAGTCCCAGGGAAAAGGGCACAGATACGCAGTATTTT. Translation gives CASSPREKGTDTQYF.

This chain connects TRBV3-1 to TRBJ2-2; 7 bases fit TRBD2. Germline V gene sequence: CDR1 LGHDT, CDR2 YNNKEL (reference sequence). The CDR3 consists of 15 residues. J lost 7 bases, V lost 4 bases, and 9 bases had no gene match. CDR3 region: CASSPGASGFGELFF. In nucleotides, the CDR3 is TGTGCCAGCAGCCCTGGCGCTAGCGGATTCGGGGAGCTGTTTTTT.

The chain carries TRBV5-5 and TRBJ2-7, with D possibly being TRBD1 or TRBD2 (5 bases each). The ends were cut back, 4 bases at V and 0 bases at J, with 14 bases in the middle. CDR1 is SGHKS and CDR2 is YYEKEE in the germline V gene (reference sequence). CDR3 length: 15 residues. The DNA for the CDR3 is TGTGCCAGCAGCGCGCCCGGGACGGGCTCCTACGAGCAGTACGTC. The encoded protein is CASSAPGTGSYEQYV.

This clonotype was observed a handful of times. This rearrangement joins TRBV11-2 to TRBJ2-3; 9 nucleotides agree with TRBD2. After removal of 3 bases from V and 6 bases from J, the junction contained 4 bases not matched to a gene. The CDR3 is 14 residues long. Germline V gives CDR1 SGHAT, CDR2 FQNNGV. The CDR3 DNA sequence: TGTGCCAGCAGCTTTCTAGCGGGGAGGGATACGCAGTATTTT. This encodes CASSFLAGRDTQYF. Combining the CDR3 with reference TRBV11-2 and TRBJ2-3 gives the whole variable domain EAGVAQSPRYKIIEKRQSVAFWCNPISGHATLYWYQQILGQGPKLLIQFQNNGVVDDSQLPKDRFSAERLKGVDSTLKIQPAKLEDSAVYLCASSFLAGRDTQYFGPGTRLTVL.